This T cell receptor beta chain comes out of a study of cytomegalovirus exposure and HLA in healthy donors. The CDR3 is 16 amino acids. This clone was counted a single time. The antigen is undetermined. The primer mix had 60 Vbeta and 13 Jbeta primers. Repertoires were generated with immunoSEQ multiplex PCR, while TCRdb's copy carries only in-frame clones and drops some. Of roughly 61,000 clones detected, 70% to 90% appear once; the ten largest clones hold almost 6%. Study-wide points: Associated with HLA alleles at 0.05 false discovery rate in a later analysis were about 17,000 TCR beta sequences.

The receptor comes from a male donor in good health and CMV-seronegative. The genes are TRBV21-1 and TRBJ1-1; the table calls TRBD1, which could not be checked here. TRBV21-1 is shown as a pseudogene. Sequenced sample: PBMCs. CDR3 DNA sequence: TGTGCCAGCAGCAAAAGGGGCAGGGAAGGGGAAACTGAAGCTTTCTTT. Translated, it gives CASSKRGREGETEAFF.